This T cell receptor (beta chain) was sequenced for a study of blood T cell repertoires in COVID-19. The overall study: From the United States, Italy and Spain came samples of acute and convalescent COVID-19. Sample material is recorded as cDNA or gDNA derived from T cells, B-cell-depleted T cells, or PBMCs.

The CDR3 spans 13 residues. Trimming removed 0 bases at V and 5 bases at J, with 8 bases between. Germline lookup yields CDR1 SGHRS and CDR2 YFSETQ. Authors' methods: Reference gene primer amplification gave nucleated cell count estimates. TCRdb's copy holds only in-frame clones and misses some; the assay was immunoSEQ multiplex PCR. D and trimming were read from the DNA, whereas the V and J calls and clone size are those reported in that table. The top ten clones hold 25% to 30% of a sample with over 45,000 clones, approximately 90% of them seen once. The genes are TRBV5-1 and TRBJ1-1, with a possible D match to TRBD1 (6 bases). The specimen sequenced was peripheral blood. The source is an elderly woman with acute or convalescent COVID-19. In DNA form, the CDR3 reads TGCGCCAGCAGCTTGGGACAGGTAACTGAAGCTTTCTTT. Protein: CASSLGQVTEAFF.